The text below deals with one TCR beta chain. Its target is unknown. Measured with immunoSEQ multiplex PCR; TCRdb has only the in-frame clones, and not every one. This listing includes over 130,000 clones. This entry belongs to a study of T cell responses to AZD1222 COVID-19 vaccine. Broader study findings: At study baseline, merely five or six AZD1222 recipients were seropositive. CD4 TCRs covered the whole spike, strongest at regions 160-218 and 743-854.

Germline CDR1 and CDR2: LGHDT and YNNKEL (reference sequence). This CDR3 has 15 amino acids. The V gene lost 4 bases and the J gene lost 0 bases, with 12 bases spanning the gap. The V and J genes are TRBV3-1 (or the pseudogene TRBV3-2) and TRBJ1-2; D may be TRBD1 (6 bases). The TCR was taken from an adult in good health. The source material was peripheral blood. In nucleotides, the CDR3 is TGTGCCAGCAGCCCTACAGGGCCCTCTAACTATGGCTACACCTTC. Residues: CASSPTGPSNYGYTF.